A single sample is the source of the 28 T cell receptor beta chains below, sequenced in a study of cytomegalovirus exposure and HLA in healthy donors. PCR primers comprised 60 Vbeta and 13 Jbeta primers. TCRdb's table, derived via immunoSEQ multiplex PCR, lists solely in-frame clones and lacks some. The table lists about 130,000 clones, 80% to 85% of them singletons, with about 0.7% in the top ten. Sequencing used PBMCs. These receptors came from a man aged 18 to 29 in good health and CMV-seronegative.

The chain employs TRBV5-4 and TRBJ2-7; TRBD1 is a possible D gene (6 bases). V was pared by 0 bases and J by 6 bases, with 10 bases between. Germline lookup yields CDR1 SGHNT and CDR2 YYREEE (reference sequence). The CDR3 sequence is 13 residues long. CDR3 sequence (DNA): TGTGCCAGCAGCTTGGACAGGGCCGGCGAGCAGTACTTC. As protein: CASSLDRAGEQYF.

CDR3 loop: CAITSGNTIYF. The DNA of the CDR3 is TGTGCCATCACATCCGGAAACACCATATATTTT. The chain recombines TRBV10-3 with TRBJ1-3; the D is unclear. Trimming removed 7 bases from V and 4 bases from J, with 5 bases in between. The CDR3 has 11 amino acids. Germline CDR1 is ENHRY and CDR2 is SYGVKD.

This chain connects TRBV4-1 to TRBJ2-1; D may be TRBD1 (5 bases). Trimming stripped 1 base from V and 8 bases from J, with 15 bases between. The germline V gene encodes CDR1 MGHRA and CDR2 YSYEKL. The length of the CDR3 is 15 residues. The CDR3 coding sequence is TGCGCCAGCAGCCAAGTAGACGACAGTCGTGATGAGCAGTTCTTC. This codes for CASSQVDDSRDEQFF.

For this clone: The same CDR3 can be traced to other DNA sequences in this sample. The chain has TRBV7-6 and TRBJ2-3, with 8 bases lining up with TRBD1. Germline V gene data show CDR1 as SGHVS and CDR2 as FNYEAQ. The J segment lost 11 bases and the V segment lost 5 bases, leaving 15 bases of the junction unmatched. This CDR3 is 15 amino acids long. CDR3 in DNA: TGTGCCAGCAGCCCGCGACAGGGGCTTACAAGAAGGCAGTATTTT. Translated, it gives CASSPRQGLTRRQYF.

The CDR3 sequence is CASSLALSITYEQYF. The CDR3, as DNA: TGTGCCAGCAGCTTAGCATTGAGCATCACCTACGAGCAGTACTTC. The chain couples TRBV7-2 to TRBJ2-7; D gene ambiguous. Germline V gene sequence: CDR1 SGHTA, CDR2 FQGNSA. This CDR3 contains 15 residues. The V and J ends lost 0 bases and 2 bases respectively, with 11 bases between them.

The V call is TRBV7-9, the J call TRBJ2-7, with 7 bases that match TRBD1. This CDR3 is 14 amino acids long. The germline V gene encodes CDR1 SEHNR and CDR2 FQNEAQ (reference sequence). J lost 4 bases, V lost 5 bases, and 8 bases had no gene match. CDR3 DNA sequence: TGTGCCAGCAGCATTAGGGACAGCCCGTACGAGCAGTACTTC. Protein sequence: CASSIRDSPYEQYF. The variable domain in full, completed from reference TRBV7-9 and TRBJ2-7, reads DTGVSQNPRHKITKRGQNVTFRCDPISEHNRLYWYRQTLGQGPEFLTYFQNEAQLEKSRLLSDRFSAERPKGSFSTLEIQRTEQGDSAMYLCASSIRDSPYEQYFGPGTRLTVT.

This CDR3 is CATGALAEDTQYF. The CDR3 DNA sequence: TGTGCCACCGGCGCCCTAGCGGAAGATACGCAGTATTTT. The chain links TRBV2 to TRBJ2-3, with TRBD2 matching over 7 bases. Germline CDR1 and CDR2: SNHLY and FYNNEI. The CDR3 length is 13 residues. V shed 10 bases, J shed 5 bases, and the junction held 9 bases outside the gene matches.

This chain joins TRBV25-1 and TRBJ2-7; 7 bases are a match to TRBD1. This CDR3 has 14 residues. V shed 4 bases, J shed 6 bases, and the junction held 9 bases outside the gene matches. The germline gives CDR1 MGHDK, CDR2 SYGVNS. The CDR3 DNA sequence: TGTGCCAGCAGTGGTCTACGTGCAGGGGGCGAGCAGTACTTC. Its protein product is CASSGLRAGGEQYF.

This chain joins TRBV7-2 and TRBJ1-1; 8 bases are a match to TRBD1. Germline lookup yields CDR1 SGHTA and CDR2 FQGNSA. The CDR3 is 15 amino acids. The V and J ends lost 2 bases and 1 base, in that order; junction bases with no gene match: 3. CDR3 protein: CASSLTGTGNTEAFF. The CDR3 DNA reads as TGTGCCAGCAGCTTAACCGGGACAGGGAACACTGAAGCTTTCTTT. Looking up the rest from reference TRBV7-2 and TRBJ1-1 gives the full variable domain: GAGVSQSPSNKVTEKGKDVELRCDPISGHTALYWYRQSLGQGLEFLIYFQGNSAPDKSGLPSDRFSAERTGGSVSTLTIQRTQQEDSAVYLCASSLTGTGNTEAFFGQGTRLTVV.

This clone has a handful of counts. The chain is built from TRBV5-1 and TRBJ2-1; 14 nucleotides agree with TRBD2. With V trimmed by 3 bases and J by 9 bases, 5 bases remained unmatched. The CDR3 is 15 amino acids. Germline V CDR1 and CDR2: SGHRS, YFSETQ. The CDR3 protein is CASSYRLAGGPEQFF. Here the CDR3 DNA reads TGCGCCAGCAGCTACCGACTAGCGGGGGGGCCTGAGCAGTTCTTC.

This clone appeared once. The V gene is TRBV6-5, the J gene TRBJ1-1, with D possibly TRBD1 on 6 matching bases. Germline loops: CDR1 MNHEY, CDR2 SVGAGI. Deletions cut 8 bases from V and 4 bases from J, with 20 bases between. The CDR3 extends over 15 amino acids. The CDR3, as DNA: TGTGCCAGCGGTACGGGGATAAGAGGGGGCACTGAAGCTTTCTTT. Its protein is CASGTGIRGGTEAFF.

CDR3 in amino acids: CASSLGGISGYTF. CDR3 nucleotides: TGTGCCAGCAGCCTGGGGGGGATTAGTGGCTACACCTTC. The chain couples TRBV27 to TRBJ1-2; D may be TRBD1 (5 bases). The germline V and J ends were trimmed by 6 bases and 7 bases, with 15 bases remaining between them. The CDR3 extends over 13 amino acids. Germline-derived CDR1 and CDR2 are MNHEY and SMNVEV (reference sequence).

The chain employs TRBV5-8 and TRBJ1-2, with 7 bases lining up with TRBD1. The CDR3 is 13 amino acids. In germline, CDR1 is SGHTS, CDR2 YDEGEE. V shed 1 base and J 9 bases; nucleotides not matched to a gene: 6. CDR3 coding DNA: TGTGCCAGCAGCTTGACAGGGGTAGAACGCTACACCTTC. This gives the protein CASSLTGVERYTF.

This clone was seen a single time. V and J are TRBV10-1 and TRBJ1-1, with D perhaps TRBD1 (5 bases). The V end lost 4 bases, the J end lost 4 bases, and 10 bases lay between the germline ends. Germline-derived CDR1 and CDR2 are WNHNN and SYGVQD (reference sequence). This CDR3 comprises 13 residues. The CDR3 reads CASSAGPSTEAFF. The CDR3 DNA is TGCGCCAGCAGTGCAGGGCCTAGCACTGAAGCTTTCTTT.

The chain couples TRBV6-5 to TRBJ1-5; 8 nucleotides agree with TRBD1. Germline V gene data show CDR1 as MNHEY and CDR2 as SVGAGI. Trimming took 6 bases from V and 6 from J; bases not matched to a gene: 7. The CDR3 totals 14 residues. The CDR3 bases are TGTGCCAGCAGGATCGACAGGGGAGGTCAGCCCCAGCATTTT. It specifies CASRIDRGGQPQHF.

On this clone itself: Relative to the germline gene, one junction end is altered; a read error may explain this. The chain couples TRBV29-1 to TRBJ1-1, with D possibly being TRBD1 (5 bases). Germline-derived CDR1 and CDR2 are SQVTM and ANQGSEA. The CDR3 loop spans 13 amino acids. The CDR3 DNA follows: TGCAGCGCTGAAGACCGACAGAACGCTGAAGCTTTCTTT. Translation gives CSAEDRQNAEAFF.

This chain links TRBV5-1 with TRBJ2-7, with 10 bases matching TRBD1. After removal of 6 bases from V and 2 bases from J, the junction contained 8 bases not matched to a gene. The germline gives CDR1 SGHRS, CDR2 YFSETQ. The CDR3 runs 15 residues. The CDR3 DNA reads TGCGCCAGCATGACCGGGACAGGGGTTCCCTACGAGCAGTACTTC. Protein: CASMTGTGVPYEQYF.

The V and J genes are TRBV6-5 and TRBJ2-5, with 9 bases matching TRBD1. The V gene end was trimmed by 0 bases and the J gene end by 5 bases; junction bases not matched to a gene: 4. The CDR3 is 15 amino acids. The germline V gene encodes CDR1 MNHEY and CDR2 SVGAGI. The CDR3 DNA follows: TGTGCCAGCAGTTACTCACAGGGGGCTGACGAGACCCAGTACTTC. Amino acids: CASSYSQGADETQYF.

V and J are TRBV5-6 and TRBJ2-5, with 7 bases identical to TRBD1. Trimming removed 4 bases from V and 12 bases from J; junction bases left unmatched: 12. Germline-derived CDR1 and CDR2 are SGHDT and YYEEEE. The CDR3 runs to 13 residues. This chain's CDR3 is CASSLDRVELEYF. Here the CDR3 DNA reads TGTGCCAGCAGCCTTGACAGGGTTGAACTCGAGTACTTC.

The CDR3: CASSGGTGFPYNSPLHF. CDR3 DNA sequence: TGTGCCAGCAGCGGCGGGACGGGCTTCCCCTATAATTCACCCCTCCACTTT. The chain employs TRBV9 and TRBJ1-6, with D possibly being TRBD1 (5 bases). CDR1 and CDR2 from the germline V gene are SGDLS and YYNGEE. The CDR3 loop spans 17 amino acids. V was cut by 3 bases and J by 2 bases, with 15 bases left in between.

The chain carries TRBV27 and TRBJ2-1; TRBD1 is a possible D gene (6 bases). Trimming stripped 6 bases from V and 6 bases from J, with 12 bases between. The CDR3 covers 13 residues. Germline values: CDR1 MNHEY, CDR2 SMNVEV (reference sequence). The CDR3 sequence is CASSPRTVNEQFF. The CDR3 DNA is TGTGCCAGCAGCCCTCGGACAGTCAATGAGCAGTTCTTC.

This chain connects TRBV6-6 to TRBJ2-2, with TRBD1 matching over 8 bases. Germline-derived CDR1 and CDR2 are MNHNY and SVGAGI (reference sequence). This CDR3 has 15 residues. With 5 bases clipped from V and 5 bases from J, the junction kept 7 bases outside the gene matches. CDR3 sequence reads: CASSQTGGGTGELFF. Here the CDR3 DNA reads TGTGCCAGCAGTCAAACAGGGGGTGGGACCGGGGAGCTGTTTTTT.

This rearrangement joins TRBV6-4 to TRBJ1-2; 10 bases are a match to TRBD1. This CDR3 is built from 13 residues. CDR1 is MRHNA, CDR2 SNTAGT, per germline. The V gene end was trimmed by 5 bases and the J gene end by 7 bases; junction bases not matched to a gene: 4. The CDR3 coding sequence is TGTGCCAGCAGTCCGACAGGGGGCTCTGGCTACACCTTC. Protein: CASSPTGGSGYTF.

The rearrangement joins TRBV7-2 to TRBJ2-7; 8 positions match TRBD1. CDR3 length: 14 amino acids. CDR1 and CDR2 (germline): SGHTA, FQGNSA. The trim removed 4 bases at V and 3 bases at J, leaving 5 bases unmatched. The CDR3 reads CASSSRQGSYEQYF. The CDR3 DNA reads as TGTGCCAGCAGCTCAAGACAGGGGAGCTACGAGCAGTACTTC.

Written as DNA, the CDR3 is TGTGCCAGCAGCCAAGTAGAAAACTCACCCCTCCACTTT. Amino acid sequence: CASSQVENSPLHF. V usage is TRBV14 and J usage is TRBJ1-6; no firm D call. The V end lost 1 base, the J end lost 10 bases, and 8 bases lay between the germline ends. CDR1 is SGHDN, CDR2 FVKESK, per germline. CDR3 length: 13 residues. The full variable domain, its missing parts supplied by reference TRBV14 and TRBJ1-6, is EAGVTQFPSHSVIEKGQTVTLRCDPISGHDNLYWYRRVMGKEIKFLLHFVKESKQDESGMPNNRFLAERTGGTYSTLKVQPAELEDSGVYFCASSQVENSPLHFGNGTRLTVT.

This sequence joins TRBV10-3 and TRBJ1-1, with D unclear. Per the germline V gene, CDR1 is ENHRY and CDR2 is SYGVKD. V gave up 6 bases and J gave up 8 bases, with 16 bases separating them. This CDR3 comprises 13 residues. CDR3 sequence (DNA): TGTGCCATCAGCGGAGGACTGATAGAAGAAGCTTTCTTT. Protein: CAISGGLIEEAFF.

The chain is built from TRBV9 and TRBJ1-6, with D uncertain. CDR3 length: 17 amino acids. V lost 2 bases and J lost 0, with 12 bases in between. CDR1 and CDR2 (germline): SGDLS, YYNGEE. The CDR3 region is CASSVEARSSYNSPLHF. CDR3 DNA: TGTGCCAGCAGCGTGGAAGCAAGGAGCTCCTATAATTCACCCCTCCACTTT.

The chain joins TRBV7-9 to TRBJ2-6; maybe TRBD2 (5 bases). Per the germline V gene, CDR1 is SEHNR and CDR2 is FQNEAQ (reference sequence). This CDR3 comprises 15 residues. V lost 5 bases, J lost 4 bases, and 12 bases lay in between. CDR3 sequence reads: CASSAGISGANVLTF. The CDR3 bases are TGTGCCAGCAGCGCCGGGATCTCCGGGGCCAACGTCCTGACTTTC.